This TCR beta chain appears in the sequencing data of a study of prognosis after radiotherapy for stage I lung cancer. This clonotype is medium-sized (0.01 to 0.1%) within its sample. The study amplified the TCR beta CDR3 region from genomic DNA. This amplification was carried out by two rounds of multiplex PCR. Round-one PCR had primers specific to each TRBV and TRBJ gene. TCRdb independently ran MiXCR on the multiplex PCR reads; one entry per CDR3 protein. This table has roughly 20,000 distinct CDR3 sequences, about 60% appearing once. The CDR3 has 13 amino acids. The germline V gene encodes CDR1 SEHNR and CDR2 FQNEAQ (reference sequence). Trimming left V 5 bases short and J 3 bases short, with 11 bases between.

This clonotype was obtained from a donor of 50 years or more with non-small cell lung cancer. The chain links TRBV7-9 to TRBJ2-7; no firm D call. The sequences come from PBMCs, collected before or after stereotactic body radiation therapy (not recorded which). The CDR3 reads CASSPRPDYEQYF. Written as DNA, the CDR3 is TGTGCCAGCAGCCCTCGACCGGACTACGAGCAGTACTTC.